This T cell receptor (beta chain) was obtained from a study of T cell changes during pregnancy in multiple sclerosis (dated by TCRdb to 2018 to 2020). General notes on the study: In women with multiple sclerosis, the researchers looked at how the T cell repertoire shifted as pregnancy progressed.

In the case of this clone: Its cognate antigen has yet to be identified. One base away there is no much larger clone; base qualities are not given.

The method behind the library was the immunoSEQ multiplex PCR assay. TCRdb took this table from immuneACCESS and kept in-frame rearrangements with V and J called. Such tables lack part of the clones; where checked against another copy, unresolved V genes explain under half of the gap, and the rest is unexplained. This sample comprises 33,000 or so clones, under 95% of them detected only once. In total, the top ten clones hold approximately 5.1% of the sample. As encoded in the germline V gene, CDR1 is SGHDT while CDR2 is YYEEEE. The CDR3 measures 15 amino acids from cysteine to phenylalanine. The read is trimmed to its CDR3 DNA, 45 bases read in frame from base 1. For this chain, trimming is 0 bases at the V end and 5 bases at the J end, and the number of junction bases without a gene match is 7.

The chain links TRBV5-6 with TRBJ2-7; the central 8 bases match TRBD1. Material: peripheral blood, obtained in the third trimester of pregnancy. This clonotype was obtained from a female donor in good health, enrolled as a control in a pregnancy study. The CDR3 protein: CASSLGRQGLNEQYF. The nucleotide sequence is TGTGCCAGCAGCTTGGGGAGACAGGGGCTAAACGAGCAGTACTTC. The full variable domain, with segments outside the CDR3 supplied by the reference TRBV5-6 and TRBJ2-7 proteins, appears as DAGVTQSPTHLIKTRGQQVTLRCSPKSGHDTVSWYQQALGQGPQFIFQYYEEEERQRGNFPDRFSGHQFPNYSSELNVNALLLGDSALYLCASSLGRQGLNEQYFGPGTRLTVT.